Shown below are 30 T cell receptor beta chains from a single sample sequenced in a study of T cells in Graves' hyperthyroidism and ophthalmopathy. The investigators amplified TCR beta CDR3 regions from RNA transcripts. The study used the HTBI primer set for a first-round RT-PCR of the TCR CDR3. TCRdb passed the multiplex PCR reads through MiXCR, listing each CDR3 protein once. The sample shows approximately 720,000 distinct CDR3 sequences, approximately 19% of them seen only once. Sequenced input: blood. These receptors all come from a woman in her fifties or sixties with Graves' hyperthyroidism that later progressed to Graves' ophthalmopathy.

This clonotype was observed at least ten times. CDR3 sequence (DNA): TGCAGCGTTGAAGCGAACACTGAAGCTTTCTTT. Its protein is CSVEANTEAFF. The V gene is TRBV29-1, the J gene TRBJ1-1; D ambiguous. Trimming took off 1 base at V and 1 base at J, with 1 base between the two ends. The CDR3 loop spans 11 amino acids. Germline CDR1 SQVTM, CDR2 ANQGSEA. Full variable domain (outside the CDR3, taken from reference TRBV29-1 and TRBJ1-1): SAVISQKPSRDICQRGTSLTIQCQVDSQVTMMFWYRQQPGQSLTLIATANQGSEATYESGFVIDKFPISRPNLTFSTLTVSNMSPEDSSIYLCSVEANTEAFFGQGTRLTVV.

This clonotype was detected many times. V gene TRBV7-9 combines with J gene TRBJ2-1; 12 bases align to TRBD1. This CDR3 comprises 14 residues. The V segment lost 4 bases and the J segment 6 bases; nucleotides outside the gene matches: 1. Germline CDR1 SEHNR, CDR2 FQNEAQ (reference sequence). The CDR3 DNA sequence: TGTGCCAGCAGCTGGGGACAGGGGGCCAATGAGCAGTTCTTC. Translated: CASSWGQGANEQFF. Together with reference TRBV7-9 and TRBJ2-1, the CDR3 gives the full variable domain: DTGVSQNPRHKITKRGQNVTFRCDPISEHNRLYWYRQTLGQGPEFLTYFQNEAQLEKSRLLSDRFSAERPKGSFSTLEIQRTEQGDSAMYLCASSWGQGANEQFFGPGTRLTVL.

This clonotype has a handful of counts. The rearrangement uses TRBV29-1 and TRBJ2-5; D gene uncertain. The CDR3 has 13 residues. Germline V lookup: CDR1 SQVTM, CDR2 ANQGSEA. Between the trimmed V and J ends, which lost 0 bases and 5 bases, there was a span of 10 bases. The CDR3 coding sequence is TGCAGCGTTGAAGACCCGCTGTCGGAGACCCAGTACTTC. Amino acids: CSVEDPLSETQYF.

A word on this clonotype: A much larger clonotype is one base distant, so this may be a read error. The chain is built from TRBV30 and TRBJ1-2; TRBD1 aligns across 8 bases. The CDR3 consists of 13 residues. J gave up 10 bases and V 2 bases, and 9 bases lay outside the gene matches. Germline lookup yields CDR1 GTSNPN and CDR2 SVGIG (reference sequence). The DNA for the CDR3 is TGTGCCTGGAGTAGTCAGGGGGCGGATGACTACACCTTC. It is translated as CAWSSQGADDYTF.

The table lists this clonotype with a few counts. The chain combines TRBV12-3 or TRBV12-4 with TRBJ1-6; D is perhaps TRBD1 (5 bases). V lost 3 bases, J lost 5 bases, and 14 bases lay in between. The CDR3 consists of 16 residues. This CDR3 reads CASSFGRTGDNSPLHF. The CDR3 DNA reads as TGTGCCAGCAGTTTTGGACGGACGGGGGATAATTCACCCCTCCACTTT.

This clonotype was observed many times. The chain recombines TRBV5-5 with TRBJ1-5; D is possibly TRBD1 (5 bases). This CDR3 spans 14 amino acids. From germline, CDR1 is SGHKS and CDR2 YYEKEE (reference sequence). V lost 0 bases to trimming and J lost 10 bases, with 14 bases between them. This CDR3 is CASSLAGGFSPQHF. CDR3 DNA: TGTGCCAGCAGCTTGGCCGGGGGGTTCAGTCCCCAGCATTTT.

This clonotype was seen ten or more times. The gene calls are TRBV6-2 or TRBV6-3 and TRBJ1-4; D is perhaps TRBD1 (5 bases). The CDR3 has 15 residues. Germline V gene sequence: CDR1 MNHEY, CDR2 SVGEGT. V gave up 0 bases and J gave up 5 bases, with 10 bases separating them. The CDR3 sequence is CASSYSGRPNEKLFF. The CDR3 DNA sequence: TGTGCCAGCAGTTACTCGGGACGGCCGAATGAAAAACTGTTTTTT.

The sample holds many counts of this clonotype. V is TRBV7-6 and J is TRBJ2-2; TRBD1 agrees at 9 bases. V shed 5 bases and J 0 bases; nucleotides not matched to a gene: 4. This CDR3 is built from 16 residues. Germline-derived CDR1 and CDR2 are SGHVS and FNYEAQ. This chain's CDR3 is CASSLQGATNTGELFF. The CDR3 nucleotides read TGTGCCAGCAGCCTACAGGGGGCCACGAACACCGGGGAGCTGTTTTTT.

This clonotype was seen a handful of times. This chain links TRBV16 with TRBJ1-3, with no clear D. This CDR3 spans 13 amino acids. V lost 0 bases and J lost 5, with 5 bases in between. The V gene's germline CDR1 is KGHSY and CDR2 FQNENV. This chain's CDR3 is CASSQSQRNTIYF. DNA of the CDR3: TGTGCCAGCAGCCAATCTCAGCGAAACACCATATATTTT.

The chain links TRBV19 to TRBJ1-4; D call uncertain. Per germline, CDR1 LNHDA and CDR2 SQIVND (reference sequence). The CDR3 contains 17 residues. The V end lost 3 bases, the J end lost 0 bases, and 14 bases lay between the germline ends. CDR3 DNA: TGTGCCAGTAGTATGACTCGACTTTCGGCAACTAATGAAAAACTGTTTTTT. Protein product: CASSMTRLSATNEKLFF.

This clonotype was detected a few times. Germline is not matched at one junction end, which may reflect a read error. This rearrangement joins TRBV11-3 to TRBJ2-2; weak D call: TRBD2 (6 bases). The CDR3 spans 13 residues. Germline-derived CDR1 and CDR2 are SGHNT and YENEEA. The CDR3 region has the DNA TGTGCCAGCAGCTTCCTAGGTGGAGGGGTGCTGTTTTTT. This codes for CASSFLGGGVLFF.

This clonotype was detected only a few times. This chain uses TRBV6-2 or TRBV6-3 with TRBJ2-5, with TRBD1 identical over 8 bases. The trim removed 6 bases at V and 7 bases at J, leaving 10 bases unmatched. Per the germline V gene, CDR1 is MNHEY and CDR2 is SVGEGT. The CDR3 is made up of 14 amino acids. In DNA, the CDR3 is TGTGCCAGCAGGATGGACAGGGCCCCAGGGACCCAGTACTTC. This gives the protein CASRMDRAPGTQYF.

This clonotype showed up many times. The chain links TRBV12-3 or TRBV12-4 to TRBJ2-3, with D maybe TRBD2 (7 bases). The length of the CDR3 is 16 residues. V lost 7 bases and J lost 2, with 19 bases in between. This chain's CDR3 is CASTPRRGAPTDTQYF. CDR3 nucleotide sequence: TGTGCCAGCACCCCTCGCCGGGGGGCCCCCACAGATACGCAGTATTTT.

This clonotype has more than one count but fewer than ten. The chain uses TRBV19 and TRBJ1-5; D call uncertain. Germline V gene data show CDR1 as LNHDA and CDR2 as SQIVND (reference sequence). The CDR3 runs 17 residues. Trimming stripped 0 bases from V and 2 bases from J, with 14 bases between. CDR3 nucleotides: TGTGCCAGTAGTATAGATCTTTTAACGGCCGGCAATCAGCCCCAGCATTTT. Amino acid sequence: CASSIDLLTAGNQPQHF. Drawing the rest from reference TRBV19 and TRBJ1-5, the complete variable domain is DGGITQSPKYLFRKEGQNVTLSCEQNLNHDAMYWYRQDPGQGLRLIYYSQIVNDFQKGDIAEGYSVSREKKESFPLTVTSAQKNPTAFYLCASSIDLLTAGNQPQHFGDGTRLSIL.

This clonotype was counted a few times. This chain connects TRBV11-2 to TRBJ1-3, with no clear D. From germline, CDR1 is SGHAT and CDR2 FQNNGV. The CDR3 spans 12 residues. The V and J ends lost 4 bases and 3 bases respectively, with 4 bases between them. Written as DNA, the CDR3 is TGTGCCAGCAGCTCTCATGGAAACACCATATATTTT. Protein sequence: CASSSHGNTIYF.

The table lists this clonotype with many counts. The V and J genes are TRBV18 and TRBJ1-2; unclear D gene. CDR3 size: 14 residues. The ends were cut back, 5 bases at V and 2 bases at J, with 12 bases in the middle. Germline CDR1 KGHSH, CDR2 LQKENI. CDR3 nucleotide sequence: TGTGCCAGCTCAACCAGTGCCCTCAACTATGGCTACACCTTC. This translates into CASSTSALNYGYTF.

This clonotype appeared a few times. The chain has TRBV6-6 and TRBJ2-5; unclear D gene. The V gene lost 0 bases and the J gene lost 4 bases, with 6 bases spanning the gap. The CDR3 consists of 13 residues. CDR1 and CDR2 from the germline V gene are MNHNY and SVGAGI (reference sequence). Here the CDR3 reads CASSYSWGETQYF. In DNA form, the CDR3 reads TGTGCCAGCAGTTACTCTTGGGGAGAGACCCAGTACTTC.

In its sample, this clonotype was seen many times. V usage is TRBV6-1 and J usage is TRBJ2-2, with 7 bases identical to TRBD2. Germline values: CDR1 MNHNS, CDR2 SASEGT. V shed 5 bases, J shed 9 bases, and the junction held 12 bases outside the gene matches. The CDR3 is 15 amino acids. CDR3 nucleotide sequence: TGTGCCAGCAGTCTCCCGGGGGGAACGGGCCGGGAGCTGTTTTTT. Its protein is CASSLPGGTGRELFF.

This clonotype occurred a few times. V is TRBV2 and J is TRBJ2-2, with 13 bases identical to TRBD2. CDR1 is SNHLY and CDR2 is FYNNEI in the germline V gene. This CDR3 is built from 15 residues. J lost 5 bases, V lost 11 bases, and 8 bases had no gene match. CDR3 sequence (DNA): TGTGCCTCCGAACTAGCGGGGGGGACAACCGGGGAGCTGTTTTTT. Translated: CASELAGGTTGELFF.

The table lists this clonotype with many counts. The chain combines TRBV7-2 with TRBJ1-6; no clear D gene. V was pared by 1 base and J by 7 bases, with 11 bases between. From germline, CDR1 is SGHTA and CDR2 FQGNSA. CDR3 length: 15 amino acids. CDR3 sequence reads: CASSLGAVSNSPLHF. For the CDR3, the DNA is TGTGCCAGCAGCTTAGGTGCAGTTTCAAATTCACCCCTCCACTTT.

The chain is built from TRBV19 and TRBJ1-1; a possible D gene is TRBD1 (5 bases). Germline V gene data show CDR1 as LNHDA and CDR2 as SQIVND (reference sequence). This CDR3 is 15 amino acids long. Trimming pared 5 bases from V and 1 base from J, leaving 14 bases between. For the CDR3, the DNA is TGTGCCAGTAGTCACGGGACGGATTGGAACACTGAAGCTTTCTTT. This sequence encodes CASSHGTDWNTEAFF.

This clonotype was counted between two and nine times. V is TRBV20-1 and J is TRBJ2-3, with TRBD2 matching over 15 bases. The CDR3 spans 15 residues. CDR1 and CDR2 (germline): DFQATT, SNEGSKA (reference sequence). Trimming took 4 bases from V and 7 from J; bases not matched to a gene: 6. The CDR3 is CSAIPGLAGGYTQYF. DNA of the CDR3: TGCAGTGCTATCCCGGGACTAGCGGGGGGATATACGCAGTATTTT.

This chain links TRBV7-8 with TRBJ2-5; possible D gene TRBD1, 6 bases. V dropped 5 bases and J dropped 2 bases, with 12 bases sitting between them. The germline V gene has CDR1 SGHVS and CDR2 FQNEAQ. The CDR3 has 14 amino acids. CDR3 residues: CASSPWDNQETQYF. The CDR3 DNA is TGTGCCAGCAGCCCCTGGGACAATCAAGAGACCCAGTACTTC.

This chain connects TRBV19 to TRBJ1-4; possible D gene TRBD1, 6 bases. The CDR3 has 16 amino acids. Germline V gene lookup returns CDR1 LNHDA and CDR2 SQIVND (reference sequence). With 3 bases removed from V and 3 bases from J, the gap between germline ends came to 14 bases. The CDR3 DNA follows: TGTGCCAGTAGTATCCTTGGACAGTTGGCTAATGAAAAACTGTTTTTT. As protein: CASSILGQLANEKLFF.

In its sample, this clonotype was seen many times. The chain is built from TRBV5-6 and TRBJ2-4, with 7 bases lining up with TRBD1. Unmatched junction bases numbered 5, after V lost 4 bases and J lost 1 base. CDR3 length: 15 amino acids. Germline-derived CDR1 and CDR2 are SGHDT and YYEEEE. The CDR3 region has the DNA TGTGCCAGCAGCCCCGCGACAGGGGCCAAAAACATTCAGTACTTC. It yields the protein CASSPATGAKNIQYF.

Ten or more counts support this clonotype. The chain carries TRBV10-3 and TRBJ2-1, with a weak D call TRBD1 (6 bases). V was cut by 5 bases and J by 0 bases, with 11 bases left in between. From germline, CDR1 is ENHRY and CDR2 SYGVKD. This CDR3 is 15 amino acids long. The CDR3 is CAISTDSSSYNEQFF. In DNA form, the CDR3 reads TGTGCCATCAGTACGGACAGCAGCTCCTACAATGAGCAGTTCTTC.

The gene calls are TRBV7-2 and TRBJ1-2; D gene ambiguous. Deletions cut 3 bases from V and 7 bases from J, with 15 bases between. The CDR3 totals 14 residues. Germline loops: CDR1 SGHTA, CDR2 FQGNSA. The CDR3 DNA reads TGTGCCAGCAGCTTGAATGACATGGACCGTGGCTACACCTTC. Translating gives CASSLNDMDRGYTF.

This clonotype was observed many times. CDR3 DNA sequence: TGTGCCAGCAGCTGGACGGCCGAAGAAGCTTTCTTT. Translating it yields CASSWTAEEAFF. The J gene is TRBJ1-1, the V gene TRBV11-1; D is undetermined. There are 12 residues in the CDR3. V was cut by 4 bases and J by 8 bases, with 11 bases left in between. Germline V CDR1 and CDR2: SGHAT, FQDESV (reference sequence). Complete variable domain (other parts from reference TRBV11-1 and TRBJ1-1): EAEVAQSPRYKITEKSQAVAFWCDPISGHATLYWYRQILGQGPELLVQFQDESVVDDSQLPKDRFSAERLKGVDSTLKIQPAELGDSAMYLCASSWTAEEAFFGQGTRLTVV.

The rearrangement links TRBV3-1 to TRBJ2-2; D uncertain. The length of the CDR3 is 14 residues. Per the germline V gene, CDR1 is LGHDT and CDR2 is YNNKEL (reference sequence). V was clipped by 3 bases and J by 4 bases, with 9 bases between them. The CDR3 DNA follows: TGTGCCAGCAGCCACCTCACTGGCACCGGGGAGCTGTTTTTT. It specifies CASSHLTGTGELFF.

This clonotype was seen more than once but under ten times. The chain combines TRBV10-2 with TRBJ2-3, with 8 bases fitting TRBD2. V lost 0 bases to trimming and J lost 4 bases; unmatched junction nucleotides: 6. CDR3 length: 16 residues. Germline V lookup: CDR1 WSHSY, CDR2 SAAADI. CDR3: CASSESTGGSSDTQYF. The DNA of the CDR3 is TGCGCCAGCAGTGAGTCGACGGGGGGGAGCTCAGATACGCAGTATTTT.